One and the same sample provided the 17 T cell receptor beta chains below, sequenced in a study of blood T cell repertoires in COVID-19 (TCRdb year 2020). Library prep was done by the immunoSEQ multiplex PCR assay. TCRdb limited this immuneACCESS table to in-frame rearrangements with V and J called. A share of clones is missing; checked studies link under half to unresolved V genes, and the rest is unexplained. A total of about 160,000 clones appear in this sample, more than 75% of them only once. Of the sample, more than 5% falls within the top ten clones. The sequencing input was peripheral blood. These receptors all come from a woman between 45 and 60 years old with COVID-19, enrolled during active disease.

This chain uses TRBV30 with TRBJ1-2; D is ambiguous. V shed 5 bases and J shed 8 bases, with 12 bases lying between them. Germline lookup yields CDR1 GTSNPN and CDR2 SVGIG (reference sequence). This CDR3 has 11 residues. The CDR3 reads CAWVRSIGYTF. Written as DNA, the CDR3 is TGTGCCTGGGTCCGGAGCATCGGCTACACCTTC. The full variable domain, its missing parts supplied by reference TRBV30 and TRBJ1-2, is SQTIHQWPATLVQPVGSPLSLECTVEGTSNPNLYWYRQAAGRGLQLLFYSVGIGQISSEVPQNLSASRPQDRQFILSSKKLLLSDSGFYLCAWVRSIGYTFGSGTRLTVV.

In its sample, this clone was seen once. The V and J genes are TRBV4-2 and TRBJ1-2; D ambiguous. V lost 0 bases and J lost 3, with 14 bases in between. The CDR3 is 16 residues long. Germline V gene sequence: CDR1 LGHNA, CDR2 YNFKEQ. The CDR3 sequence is CASSQDLAAGYYGYTF. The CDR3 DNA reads TGTGCCAGCAGCCAAGATTTAGCGGCGGGATACTATGGCTACACCTTC.

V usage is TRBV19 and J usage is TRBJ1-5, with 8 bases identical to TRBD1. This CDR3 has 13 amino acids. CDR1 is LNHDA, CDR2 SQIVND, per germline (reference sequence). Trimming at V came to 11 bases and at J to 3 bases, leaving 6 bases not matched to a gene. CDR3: CASGQGNNQPQHF. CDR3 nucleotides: TGTGCCTCCGGACAGGGTAACAATCAGCCCCAGCATTTT. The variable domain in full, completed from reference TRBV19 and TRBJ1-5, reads DGGITQSPKYLFRKEGQNVTLSCEQNLNHDAMYWYRQDPGQGLRLIYYSQIVNDFQKGDIAEGYSVSREKKESFPLTVTSAQKNPTAFYLCASGQGNNQPQHFGDGTRLSIL.

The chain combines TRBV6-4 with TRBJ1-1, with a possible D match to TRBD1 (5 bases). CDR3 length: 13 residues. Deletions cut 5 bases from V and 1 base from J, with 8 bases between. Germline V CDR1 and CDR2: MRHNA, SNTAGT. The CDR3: CASSFRANTEAFF. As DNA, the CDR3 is TGTGCCAGCAGTTTCAGGGCGAACACTGAAGCTTTCTTT.

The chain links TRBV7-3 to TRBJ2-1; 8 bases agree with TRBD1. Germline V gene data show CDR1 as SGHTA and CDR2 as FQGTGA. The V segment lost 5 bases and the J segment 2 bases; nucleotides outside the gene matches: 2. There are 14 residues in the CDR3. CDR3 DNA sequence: TGTGCCAGCAGCCTGGGACAGGCCTACAATGAGCAGTTCTTC. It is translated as CASSLGQAYNEQFF.

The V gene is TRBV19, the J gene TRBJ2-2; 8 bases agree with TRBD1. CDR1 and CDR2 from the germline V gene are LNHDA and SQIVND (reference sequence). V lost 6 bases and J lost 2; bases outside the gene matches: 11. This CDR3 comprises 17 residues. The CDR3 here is CASSVQGGTINTGELFF. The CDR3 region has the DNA TGTGCCAGTAGCGTACAGGGGGGAACTATTAACACCGGGGAGCTGTTTTTT.

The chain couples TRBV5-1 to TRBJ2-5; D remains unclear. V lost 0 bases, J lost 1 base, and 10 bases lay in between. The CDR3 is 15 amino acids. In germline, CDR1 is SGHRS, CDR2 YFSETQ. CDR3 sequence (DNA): TGCGCCAGCAGCTTGGATCCAGGAATCCAAGAGACCCAGTACTTC. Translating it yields CASSLDPGIQETQYF. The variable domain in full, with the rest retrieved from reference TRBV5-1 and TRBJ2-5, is KAGVTQTPRYLIKTRGQQVTLSCSPISGHRSVSWYQQTPGQGLQFLFEYFSETQRNKGNFPGRFSGRQFSNSRSEMNVSTLELGDSALYLCASSLDPGIQETQYFGPGTRLLVL.

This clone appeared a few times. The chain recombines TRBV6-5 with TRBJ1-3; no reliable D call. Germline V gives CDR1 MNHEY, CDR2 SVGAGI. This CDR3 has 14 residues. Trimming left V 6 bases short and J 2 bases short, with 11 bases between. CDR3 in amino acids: CASSETTAGNTIYF. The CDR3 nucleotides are TGTGCCAGCAGCGAGACAACGGCTGGAAACACCATATATTTT.

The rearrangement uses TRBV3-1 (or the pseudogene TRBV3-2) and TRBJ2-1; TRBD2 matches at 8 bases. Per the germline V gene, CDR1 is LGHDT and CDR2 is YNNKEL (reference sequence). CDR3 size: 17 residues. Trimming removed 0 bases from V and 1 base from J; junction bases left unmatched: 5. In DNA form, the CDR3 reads TGTGCCAGCAGCCAAGAATCGGGGGGGGAATCCTACAATGAGCAGTTCTTC. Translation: CASSQESGGESYNEQFF.

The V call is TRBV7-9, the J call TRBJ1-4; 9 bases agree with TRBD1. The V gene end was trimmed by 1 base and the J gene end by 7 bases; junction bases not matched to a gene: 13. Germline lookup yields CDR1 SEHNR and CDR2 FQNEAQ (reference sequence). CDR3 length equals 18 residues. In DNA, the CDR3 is TGTGCCAGCAGCTTAGGGCCGGGACAGGGCTCAAGCGTTGAAAAACTGTTTTTT. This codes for CASSLGPGQGSSVEKLFF.

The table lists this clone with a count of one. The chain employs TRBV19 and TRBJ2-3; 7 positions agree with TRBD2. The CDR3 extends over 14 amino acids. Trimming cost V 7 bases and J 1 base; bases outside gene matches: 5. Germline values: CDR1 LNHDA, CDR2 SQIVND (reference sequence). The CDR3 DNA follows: TGTGCCAGTACCACGGGACTACGCACAGATACGCAGTATTTT. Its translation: CASTTGLRTDTQYF.

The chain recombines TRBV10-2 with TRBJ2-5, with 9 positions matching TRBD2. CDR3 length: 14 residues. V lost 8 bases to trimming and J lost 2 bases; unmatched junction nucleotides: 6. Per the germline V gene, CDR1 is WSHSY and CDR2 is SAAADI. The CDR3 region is CASGLAGAQETQYF. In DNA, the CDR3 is TGCGCCAGCGGCTTAGCGGGGGCACAAGAGACCCAGTACTTC.

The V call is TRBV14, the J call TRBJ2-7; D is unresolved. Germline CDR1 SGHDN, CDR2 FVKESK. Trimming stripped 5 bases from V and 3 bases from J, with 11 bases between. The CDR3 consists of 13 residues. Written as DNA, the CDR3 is TGTGCCAGCAGCGCCCTTTCGAGCTACGAGCAGTACTTC. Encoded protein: CASSALSSYEQYF.

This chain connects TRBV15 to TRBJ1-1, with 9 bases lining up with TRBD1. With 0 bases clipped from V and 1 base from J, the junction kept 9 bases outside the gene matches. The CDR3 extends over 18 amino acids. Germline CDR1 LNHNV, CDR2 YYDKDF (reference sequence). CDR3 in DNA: TGTGCCACCAGCAGAGATAGGGGGACAGGGTTGCCGAACACTGAAGCTTTCTTT. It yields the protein CATSRDRGTGLPNTEAFF.

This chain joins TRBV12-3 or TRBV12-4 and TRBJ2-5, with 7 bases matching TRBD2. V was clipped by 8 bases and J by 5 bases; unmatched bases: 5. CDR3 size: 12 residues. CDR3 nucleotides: TGTGCCAGCCGGGGGGTCGAGGAGACCCAGTACTTC. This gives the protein CASRGVEETQYF.

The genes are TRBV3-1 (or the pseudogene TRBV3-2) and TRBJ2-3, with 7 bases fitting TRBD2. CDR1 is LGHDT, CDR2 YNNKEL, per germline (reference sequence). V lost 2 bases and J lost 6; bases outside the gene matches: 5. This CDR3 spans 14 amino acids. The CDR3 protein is CASSQSQAGDTQYF. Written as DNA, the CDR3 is TGTGCCAGCAGCCAATCGCAAGCGGGGGATACGCAGTATTTT.

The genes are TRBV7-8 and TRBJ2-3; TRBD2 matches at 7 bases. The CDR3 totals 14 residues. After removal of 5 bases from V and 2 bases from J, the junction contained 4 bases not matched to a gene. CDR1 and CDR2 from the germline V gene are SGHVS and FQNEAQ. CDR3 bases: TGTGCCAGCAGCCCCGGGGGGTCCACAGATACGCAGTATTTT. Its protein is CASSPGGSTDTQYF.